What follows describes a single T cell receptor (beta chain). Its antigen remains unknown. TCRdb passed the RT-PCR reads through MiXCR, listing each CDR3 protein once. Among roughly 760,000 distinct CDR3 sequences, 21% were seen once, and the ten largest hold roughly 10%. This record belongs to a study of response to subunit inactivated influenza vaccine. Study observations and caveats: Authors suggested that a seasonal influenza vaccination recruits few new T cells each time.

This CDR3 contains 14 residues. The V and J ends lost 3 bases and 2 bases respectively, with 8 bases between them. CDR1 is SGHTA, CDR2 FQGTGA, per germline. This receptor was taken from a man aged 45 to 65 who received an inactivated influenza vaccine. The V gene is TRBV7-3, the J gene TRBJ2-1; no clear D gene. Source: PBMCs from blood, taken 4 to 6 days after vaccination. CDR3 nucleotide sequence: TGTGCCAGCAGCTTTATCCCCCCCTACAATGAGCAGTTCTTC. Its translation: CASSFIPPYNEQFF.